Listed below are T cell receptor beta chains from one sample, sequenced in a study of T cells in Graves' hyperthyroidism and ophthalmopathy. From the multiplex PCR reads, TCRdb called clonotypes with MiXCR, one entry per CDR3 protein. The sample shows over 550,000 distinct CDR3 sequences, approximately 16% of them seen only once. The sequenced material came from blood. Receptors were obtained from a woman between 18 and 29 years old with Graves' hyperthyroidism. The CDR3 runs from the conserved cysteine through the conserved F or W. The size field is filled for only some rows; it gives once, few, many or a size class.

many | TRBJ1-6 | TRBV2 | CATAQGSSYNSPLHF
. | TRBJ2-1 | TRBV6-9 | CASSSPTMSRKQFF
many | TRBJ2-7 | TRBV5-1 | CASSQTRSTYEQYF
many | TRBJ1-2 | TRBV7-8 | CASSLEPSVSYGYTF
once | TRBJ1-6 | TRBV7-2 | CASSLPTGRGGGYSPLHF
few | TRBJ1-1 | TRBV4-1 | CASSQVGVRSEAFF
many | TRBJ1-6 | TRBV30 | CAWAHGDNSPLHF
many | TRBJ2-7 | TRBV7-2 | CASSPLDREASEQYF
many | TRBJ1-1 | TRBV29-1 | CSVEEEQNTEAFF
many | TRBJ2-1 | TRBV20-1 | CSASLLAGAYNEQFF
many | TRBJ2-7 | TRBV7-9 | CASSLGGIAQINYEQYF
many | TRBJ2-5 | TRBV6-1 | CASSPINREMETQYF
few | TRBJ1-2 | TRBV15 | CATSRNRGPGYTF
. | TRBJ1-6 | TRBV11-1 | CASSLPSLHF
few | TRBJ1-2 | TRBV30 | CAWSSGDGYTF
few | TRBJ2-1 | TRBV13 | CASSSGGVLQGQFF
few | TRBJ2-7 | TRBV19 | CASSTQSKTRHEQYF
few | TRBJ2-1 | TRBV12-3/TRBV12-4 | CASSNGLAGDEQFF
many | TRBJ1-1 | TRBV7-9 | CASTSNAGVNTEAFF
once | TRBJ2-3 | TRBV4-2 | CASSRDGASMNTQYF
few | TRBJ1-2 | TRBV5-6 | CASSLSGGANYGYTF
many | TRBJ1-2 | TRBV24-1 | CATSDWDSVYGYTF
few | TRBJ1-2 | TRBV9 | CASSPGDFYGYTF
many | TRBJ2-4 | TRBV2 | CASSHRDWIQNIQYF
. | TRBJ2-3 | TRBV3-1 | CASSQGPRTGYIPQYF
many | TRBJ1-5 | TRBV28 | CASSIRAKRNQPQHF
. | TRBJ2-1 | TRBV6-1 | CAASERNLNEQFF
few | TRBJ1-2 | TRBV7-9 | CASSLVGAMGGDYGYTF
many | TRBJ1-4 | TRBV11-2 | CASSRHPQGATNEKLFF
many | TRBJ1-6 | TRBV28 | CASSLTQGSSYNSPLHF
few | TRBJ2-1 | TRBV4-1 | CASSQGWSDRVRNEQFF
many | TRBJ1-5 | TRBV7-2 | CASSFPIGWAGTGKNQPQHF
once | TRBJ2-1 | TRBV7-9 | CASSLGFRFQLPFF
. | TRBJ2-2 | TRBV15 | CATSRVAGVNTGELFF
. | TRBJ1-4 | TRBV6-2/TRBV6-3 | CASKYTGGIGVLFF
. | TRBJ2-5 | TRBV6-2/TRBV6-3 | CASSPTYTSGGLSRRETQYF
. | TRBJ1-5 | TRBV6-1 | CASRPTGGSGQPQHF
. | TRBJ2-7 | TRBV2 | CGRGIPYEQYF
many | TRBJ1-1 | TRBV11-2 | CASSLVSGQGLNTEAFF
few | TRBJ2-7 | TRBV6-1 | CASSGTSGRDEQYF
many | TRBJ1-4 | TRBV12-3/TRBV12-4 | CASSLLERGEKLFF
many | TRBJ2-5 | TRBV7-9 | CASSLQGGGQETQYF
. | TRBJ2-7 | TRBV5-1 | CASSFGTGVSYEQYF
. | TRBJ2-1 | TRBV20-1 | CSASLSSGRGSYNEQFF
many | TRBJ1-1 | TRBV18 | CASSPRQGDTEAFF
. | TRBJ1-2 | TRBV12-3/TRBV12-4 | CASSFDGGANYGYTF
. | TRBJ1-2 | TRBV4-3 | CASSQDRQEPYYGYTF
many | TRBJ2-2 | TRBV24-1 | CATSDGTGGKTGELFF
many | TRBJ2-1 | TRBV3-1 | CASSPRGARRAVQFF
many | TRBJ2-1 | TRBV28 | CASSLETSGGPYNEQFF